Detailed here is one T cell receptor beta chain. Antigen specificity is unknown. One end of the junction does not line up with germline, which may come from a read error. This sample stems from a study of cytomegalovirus exposure and HLA in healthy donors. The CDR3 runs 14 residues. The germline gives CDR1 SGHRS, CDR2 YFSETQ. The study, taken as a whole, reports: There were over 150 TCR beta chains listed as cytomegalovirus-associated.

PCR was performed using 60 Vbeta and 13 Jbeta primers. Using immunoSEQ multiplex PCR, the repertoire was profiled, and TCRdb retains in-frame clones only, with some absent. The sample comprises about 120,000 clones, about 74% of which are singletons, and 2.7% rests with the top ten. This TCR was recovered from a woman aged 40 to 50 in good health and CMV-seropositive. The genes are TRBV5-1 and TRBJ2-7, with a possible D match to TRBD1 (6 bases). Material for sequencing was PBMCs. The CDR3 here is CASSFRDKSFEQYF. CDR3 nucleotides: TGCGCCAGCAGCTTCCGGGACAAATCCTTCGAGCAGTACTTC.